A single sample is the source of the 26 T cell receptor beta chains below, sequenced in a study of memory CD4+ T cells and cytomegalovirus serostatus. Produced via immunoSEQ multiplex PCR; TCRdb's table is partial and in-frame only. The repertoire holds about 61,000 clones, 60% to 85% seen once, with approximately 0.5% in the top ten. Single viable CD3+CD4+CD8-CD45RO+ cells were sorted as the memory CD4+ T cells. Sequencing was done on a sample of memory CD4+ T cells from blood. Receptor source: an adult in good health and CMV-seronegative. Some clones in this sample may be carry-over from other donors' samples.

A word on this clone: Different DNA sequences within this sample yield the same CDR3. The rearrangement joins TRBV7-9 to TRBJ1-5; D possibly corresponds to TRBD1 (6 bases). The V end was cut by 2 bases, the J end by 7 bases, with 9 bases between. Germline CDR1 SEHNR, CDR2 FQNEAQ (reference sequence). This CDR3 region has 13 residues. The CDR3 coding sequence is TGTGCCAGCAGCTTACTCGGGGGCCAGCCCCAGCATTTT. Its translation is CASSLLGGQPQHF.

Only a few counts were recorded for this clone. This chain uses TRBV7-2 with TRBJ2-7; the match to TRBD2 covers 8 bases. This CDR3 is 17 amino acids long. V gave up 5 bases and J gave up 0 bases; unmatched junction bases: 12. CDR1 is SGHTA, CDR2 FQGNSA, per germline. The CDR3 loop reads CASSKALAGRTSYEQYF. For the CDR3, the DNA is TGTGCCAGCAGCAAAGCCCTAGCGGGCCGCACCTCCTACGAGCAGTACTTC.

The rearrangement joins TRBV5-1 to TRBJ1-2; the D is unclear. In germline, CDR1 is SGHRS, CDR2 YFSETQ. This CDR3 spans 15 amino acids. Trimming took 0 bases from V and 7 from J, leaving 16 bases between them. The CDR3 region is CASSLDSGSPGGYTF. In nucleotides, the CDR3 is TGCGCCAGCAGCTTGGACAGTGGGTCCCCGGGTGGCTACACCTTC.

CDR3: CASSKGRFNSPLHF. The CDR3, as DNA: TGTGCCAGCTCCAAGGGCAGGTTTAACTCACCCCTCCACTTT. The chain combines TRBV27 with TRBJ1-6; D gene uncertain. The CDR3 is 14 amino acids. Germline V CDR1 and CDR2: MNHEY, SMNVEV (reference sequence). Trimming took off 8 bases at V and 10 bases at J, with 18 bases between the two ends.

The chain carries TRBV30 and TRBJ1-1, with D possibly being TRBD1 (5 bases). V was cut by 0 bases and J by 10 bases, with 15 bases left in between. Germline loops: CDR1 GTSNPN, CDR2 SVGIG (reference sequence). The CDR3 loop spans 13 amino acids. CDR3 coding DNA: TGTGCCTGGAGTGTCGGAGGGGATTTAGGAGCTTTCTTT. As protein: CAWSVGGDLGAFF.

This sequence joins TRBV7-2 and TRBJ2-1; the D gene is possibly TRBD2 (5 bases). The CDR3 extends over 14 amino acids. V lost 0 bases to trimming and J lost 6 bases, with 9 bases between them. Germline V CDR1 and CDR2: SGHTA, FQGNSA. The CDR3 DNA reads TGTGCCAGCAGCTTAGCGGGAGTCTCCAATGAGCAGTTCTTC. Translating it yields CASSLAGVSNEQFF.

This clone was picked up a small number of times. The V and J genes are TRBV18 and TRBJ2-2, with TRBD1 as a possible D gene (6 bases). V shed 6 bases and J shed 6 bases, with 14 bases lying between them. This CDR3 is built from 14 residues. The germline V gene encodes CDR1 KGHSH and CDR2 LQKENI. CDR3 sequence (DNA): TGTGCCAGCTCCTACGCCGGACAGTCCGGGGAGCTGTTTTTT. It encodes CASSYAGQSGELFF.

The CDR3 coding sequence is TGCGCCAGCAGACCGAGAAGGCTAGCAGTCACAGATACGCAGTATTTT. Translating it yields CASRPRRLAVTDTQYF. The chain has TRBV10-2 and TRBJ2-3, with D possibly matching TRBD2 (5 bases). Germline values: CDR1 WSHSY, CDR2 SAAADI. This CDR3 is built from 16 residues. Trimming took 6 bases from V and 2 from J, leaving 18 bases between them.

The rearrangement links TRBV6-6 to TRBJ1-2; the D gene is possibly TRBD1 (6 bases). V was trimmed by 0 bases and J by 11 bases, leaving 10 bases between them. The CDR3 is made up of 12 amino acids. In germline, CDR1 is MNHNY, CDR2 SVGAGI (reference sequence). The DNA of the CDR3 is TGTGCCAGCAGTTACTCACAGGGTGTTTACACCTTC. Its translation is CASSYSQGVYTF.

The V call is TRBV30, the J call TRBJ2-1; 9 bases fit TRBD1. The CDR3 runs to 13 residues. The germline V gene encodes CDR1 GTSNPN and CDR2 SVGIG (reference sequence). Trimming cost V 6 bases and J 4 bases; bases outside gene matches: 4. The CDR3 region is CACLGQGYNEQFF. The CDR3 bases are TGTGCCTGCCTGGGACAGGGTTACAATGAGCAGTTCTTC.

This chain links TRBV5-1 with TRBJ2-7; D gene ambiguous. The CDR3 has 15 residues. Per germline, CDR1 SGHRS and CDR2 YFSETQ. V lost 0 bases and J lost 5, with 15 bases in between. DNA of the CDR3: TGCGCCAGCAGCTTGGCCCCAGGATCGGGCGACGAGCAGTACTTC. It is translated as CASSLAPGSGDEQYF.

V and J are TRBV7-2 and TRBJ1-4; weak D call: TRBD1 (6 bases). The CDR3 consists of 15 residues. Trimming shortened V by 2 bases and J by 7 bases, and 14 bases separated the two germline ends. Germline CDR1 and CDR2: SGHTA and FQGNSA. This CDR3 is CASSLQRDMGEKLFF. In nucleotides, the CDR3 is TGTGCCAGCAGCTTACAACGGGACATGGGTGAAAAACTGTTTTTT.

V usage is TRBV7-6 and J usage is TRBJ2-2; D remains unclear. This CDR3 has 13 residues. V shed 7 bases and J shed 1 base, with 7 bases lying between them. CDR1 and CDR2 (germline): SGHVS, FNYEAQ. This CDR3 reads CASNGENTGELFF. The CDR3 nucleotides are TGTGCCAGCAACGGAGAGAACACCGGGGAGCTGTTTTTT.

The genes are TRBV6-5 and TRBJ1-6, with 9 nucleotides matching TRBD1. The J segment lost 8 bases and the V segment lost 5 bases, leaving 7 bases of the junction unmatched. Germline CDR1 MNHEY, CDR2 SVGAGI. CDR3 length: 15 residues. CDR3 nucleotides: TGTGCCAGCAGTCCGTGGGGACAGGGTGATTCACCCCTCCACTTT. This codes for CASSPWGQGDSPLHF.

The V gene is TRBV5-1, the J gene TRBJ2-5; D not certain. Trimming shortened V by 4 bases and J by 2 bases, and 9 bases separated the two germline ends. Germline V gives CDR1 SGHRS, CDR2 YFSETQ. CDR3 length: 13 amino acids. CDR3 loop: CASSTLEQETQYF. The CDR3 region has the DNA TGCGCCAGCAGCACCTTGGAGCAAGAGACCCAGTACTTC.

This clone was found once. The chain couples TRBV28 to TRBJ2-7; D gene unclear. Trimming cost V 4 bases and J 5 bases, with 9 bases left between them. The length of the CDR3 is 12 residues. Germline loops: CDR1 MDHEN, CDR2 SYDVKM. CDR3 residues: CASSSWRNEQYF. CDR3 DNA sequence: TGTGCCAGCAGTTCTTGGCGGAACGAGCAGTACTTC.

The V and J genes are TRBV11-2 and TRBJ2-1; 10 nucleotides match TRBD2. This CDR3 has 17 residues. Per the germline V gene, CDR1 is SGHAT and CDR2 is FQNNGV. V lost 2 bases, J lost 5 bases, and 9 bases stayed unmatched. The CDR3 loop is CASSLWASGRIDNEQFF. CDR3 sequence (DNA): TGTGCCAGCAGCTTATGGGCTAGCGGGAGAATAGACAATGAGCAGTTCTTC.

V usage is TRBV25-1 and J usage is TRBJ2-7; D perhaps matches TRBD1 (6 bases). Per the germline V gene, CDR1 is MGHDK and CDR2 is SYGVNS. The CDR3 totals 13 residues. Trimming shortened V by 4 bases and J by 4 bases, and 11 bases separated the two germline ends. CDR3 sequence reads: CASSGTDKYEQYF. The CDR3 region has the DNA TGTGCCAGCAGTGGGACAGATAAGTACGAGCAGTACTTC.

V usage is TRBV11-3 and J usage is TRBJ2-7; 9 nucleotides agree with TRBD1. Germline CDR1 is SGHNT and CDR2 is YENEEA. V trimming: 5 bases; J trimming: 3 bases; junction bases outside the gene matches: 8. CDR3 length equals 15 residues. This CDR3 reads CASSQGTGQGYEQYF. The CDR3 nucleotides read TGTGCCAGCAGCCAAGGGACAGGGCAGGGCTACGAGCAGTACTTC.

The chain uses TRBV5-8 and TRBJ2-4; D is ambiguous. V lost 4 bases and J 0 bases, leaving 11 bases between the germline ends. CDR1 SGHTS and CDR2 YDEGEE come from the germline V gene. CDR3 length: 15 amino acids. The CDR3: CASSSFGRAKNIQYF. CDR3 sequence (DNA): TGTGCCAGCAGCAGCTTCGGAAGAGCCAAAAACATTCAGTACTTC.

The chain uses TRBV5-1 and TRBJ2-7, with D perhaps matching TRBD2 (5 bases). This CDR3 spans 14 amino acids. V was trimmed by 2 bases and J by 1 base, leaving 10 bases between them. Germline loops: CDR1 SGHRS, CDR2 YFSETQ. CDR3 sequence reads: CASSFTGTSYEQYF. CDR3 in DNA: TGCGCCAGCAGCTTTACGGGAACGTCCTACGAGCAGTACTTC.

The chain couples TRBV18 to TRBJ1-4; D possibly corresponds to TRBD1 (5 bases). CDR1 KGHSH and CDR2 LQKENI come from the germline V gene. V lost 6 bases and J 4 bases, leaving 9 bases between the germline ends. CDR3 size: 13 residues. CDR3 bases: TGTGCCAGCTCCGAGGGGCTTAATGAAAAACTGTTTTTT. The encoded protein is CASSEGLNEKLFF.

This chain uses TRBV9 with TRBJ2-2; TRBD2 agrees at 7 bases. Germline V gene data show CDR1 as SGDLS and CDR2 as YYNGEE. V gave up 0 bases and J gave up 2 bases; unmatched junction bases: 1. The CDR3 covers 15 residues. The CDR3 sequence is CASSVGDYNTGELFF. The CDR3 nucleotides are TGTGCCAGCAGCGTAGGGGACTATAACACCGGGGAGCTGTTTTTT.

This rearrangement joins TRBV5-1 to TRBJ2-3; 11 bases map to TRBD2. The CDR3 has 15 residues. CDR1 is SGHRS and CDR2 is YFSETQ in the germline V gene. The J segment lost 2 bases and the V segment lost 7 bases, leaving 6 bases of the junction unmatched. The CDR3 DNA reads TGCGCCAGCGGTTATAGCGGGGGGGCCACAGATACGCAGTATTTT. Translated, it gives CASGYSGGATDTQYF.

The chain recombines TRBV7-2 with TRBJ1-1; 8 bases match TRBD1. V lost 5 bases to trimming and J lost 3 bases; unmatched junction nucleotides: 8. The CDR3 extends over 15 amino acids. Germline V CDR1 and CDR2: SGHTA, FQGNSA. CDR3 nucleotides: TGTGCCAGCAGCCGTACAGGGGGGATGGACACTGAAGCTTTCTTT. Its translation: CASSRTGGMDTEAFF. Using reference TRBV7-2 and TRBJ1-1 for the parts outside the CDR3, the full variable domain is GAGVSQSPSNKVTEKGKDVELRCDPISGHTALYWYRQSLGQGLEFLIYFQGNSAPDKSGLPSDRFSAERTGGSVSTLTIQRTQQEDSAVYLCASSRTGGMDTEAFFGQGTRLTVV.

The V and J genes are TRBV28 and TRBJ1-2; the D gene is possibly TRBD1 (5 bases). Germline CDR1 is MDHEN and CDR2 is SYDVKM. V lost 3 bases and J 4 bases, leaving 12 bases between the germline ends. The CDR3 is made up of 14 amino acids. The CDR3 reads CASSFSTALYGYTF. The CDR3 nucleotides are TGTGCCAGCAGTTTCTCGACAGCCCTCTATGGCTACACCTTC.